Following are 4 T cell receptor beta chains from one sample sequenced in a study of blood T cell repertoires in COVID-19. Profiled with immunoSEQ multiplex PCR; TCRdb holds only in-frame clones, not every one. The data show 65,000 to 90,000 clones, roughly 87% seen once. Input material: peripheral blood. The origin of the receptors is a woman aged 50 to 65 with active or convalescent COVID-19.

J is TRBJ1-1 and V is TRBV3-1 (or the pseudogene TRBV3-2); TRBD1 agrees at 9 bases. V dropped 3 bases and J dropped 4; count of bases not matched to a gene: 9. Germline V gene data show CDR1 as LGHDT and CDR2 as YNNKEL (reference sequence). This CDR3 has 16 residues. This CDR3 reads CASSQTAGTGFTEAFF. The CDR3 DNA reads TGTGCCAGCAGCCAGACCGCCGGGACAGGGTTCACTGAAGCTTTCTTT.

The chain carries TRBV4-1 and TRBJ1-2; no clear D gene. Germline assignment: CDR1 MGHRA and CDR2 YSYEKL. V lost 0 bases and J 4 bases, leaving 12 bases between the germline ends. This CDR3 has 15 residues. The DNA for the CDR3 is TGCGCCAGCAGCCAAGAAGAAGCGGTGACCTATGGCTACACCTTC. This translates into CASSQEEAVTYGYTF.

V gene TRBV21-1 combines with J gene TRBJ1-2; TRBD1, the table's D call, lacks a check against the DNA. TRBV21-1 is reported as a pseudogene. The CDR3 is made up of 14 amino acids. The CDR3 DNA sequence: TGTGCCAGCAGCAAGAAGACAGGGTCTAGGCGCTACACCTTC. Translated: CASSKKTGSRRYTF.

The rearrangement links TRBV6-5 to TRBJ1-1, with D perhaps matching TRBD1 (5 bases). The V gene's germline CDR1 is MNHEY and CDR2 SVGAGI. V was shortened by 5 bases and J by 10 bases, with 23 bases between the two germline ends. This CDR3 region has 15 residues. The CDR3 nucleotides read TGTGCCAGCAGTAACCAGGGACTCTTGAACAAGGGAGCTTTCTTT. Translated, it gives CASSNQGLLNKGAFF.